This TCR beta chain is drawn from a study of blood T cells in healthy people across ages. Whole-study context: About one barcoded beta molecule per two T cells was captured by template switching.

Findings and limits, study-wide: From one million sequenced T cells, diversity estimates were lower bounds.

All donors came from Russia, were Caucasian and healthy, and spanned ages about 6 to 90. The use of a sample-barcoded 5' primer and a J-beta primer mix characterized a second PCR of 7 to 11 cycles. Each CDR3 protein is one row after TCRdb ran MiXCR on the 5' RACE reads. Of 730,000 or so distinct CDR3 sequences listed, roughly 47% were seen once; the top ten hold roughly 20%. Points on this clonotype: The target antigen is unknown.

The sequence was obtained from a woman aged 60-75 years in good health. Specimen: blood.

The CDR3 nucleotides read TGTGCCAGCAGCCCCTGGATAGCGGGGCCTTCTAGCGCAGATACGCAGTATTTT. Translation gives CASSPWIAGPSSADTQYF. The chain joins TRBV14 to TRBJ2-3; 8 positions match TRBD2. Trimming removed 4 bases from V and 4 bases from J; junction bases left unmatched: 16. The CDR3 has 18 residues. Germline V gene lookup returns CDR1 SGHDN and CDR2 FVKESK.